A selection of T cell receptor beta chains follows, all from one sample in a study of T cell responses to AZD1222 COVID-19 vaccine. Assay used: immunoSEQ multiplex PCR; TCRdb lists only in-frame clones, some missing. Among around 120,000 clones, roughly 84% were seen once, and the ten largest hold around 7%. The source was peripheral blood, collected on day 0 of AZD1222 vaccination. All receptors come from an adult in good health. The CDR3 runs from the conserved cysteine through the conserved F or W. The D gene is left open where the match is weak. The size entry is marked missing in some rows and otherwise reads once, few, many or a size class.

D | J | V | size | DNA | CDR3
- | TRBJ1-6 | TRBV21-1 | - | TGTGCCAGCAGCAAAAGCAGGCCGGGTTCACCCCTCCACTTT | CASSKSRPGSPLHF
TRBD1 | TRBJ1-4 | TRBV15 | - | TGTGCCACCGATTCGGGGACAGGGGATGTAAATGAAAAACTGTTTTTT | CATDSGTGDVNEKLFF
TRBD2 | TRBJ2-6 | TRBV18 | - | TGTGCCAGCTCACCGATACTAGCGGGGGGGCTCTCTGGGGCCAACGTCCTGACTTTC | CASSPILAGGLSGANVLTF
- | TRBJ2-1 | TRBV15 | - | TGTGCCACCAGCAGGGGACTCAGCTCCTACAATGAGCAGTTCTTC | CATSRGLSSYNEQFF
- | TRBJ2-7 | TRBV6-5 | - | TGTGCCAGCAGTTACACAGGGATTGGCTACGAGCAGTACTTC | CASSYTGIGYEQYF
- | TRBJ1-1 | TRBV28 | - | TGTGCCGGATCGGGGGCGGGGAGCGGGAACACTGAAGCTTTCTTT | CAGSGAGSGNTEAFF
TRBD1 | TRBJ1-4 | TRBV28 | - | TGTGCCAGCAGCCCCACAGGGGATGCAACTAATGAAAAACTGTTTTTT | CASSPTGDATNEKLFF
- | TRBJ2-5 | TRBV13 | - | TGTGCCAGCAGCTTAGGTGAGCGAGAGACCCAGTACTTC | CASSLGERETQYF
- | TRBJ2-7 | TRBV7-9 | - | TGTGCCAGCAGCTTAGCTGGGGACGAGCAGTACTTC | CASSLAGDEQYF
TRBD1 | TRBJ2-7 | TRBV15 | - | TGTGCCACCAGCAGAGACGGACAGGAGACCTACGAGCAGTACTTC | CATSRDGQETYEQYF
- | TRBJ2-1 | TRBV2 | - | TGTGCCAGCAGTGACCCCCCTGGGAATGAGCAGTTCTTC | CASSDPPGNEQFF
TRBD1 | TRBJ1-4 | TRBV7-2 | few | TGTGCCAGCAGCCCGTCGCCGGGACAGGGGGGAAAACTGTTTTTT | CASSPSPGQGGKLFF
TRBD1 | TRBJ1-1 | TRBV5-1 | - | TGCGCCAGCAGCTTGGGGGACAGGGGCCACACTGAAGCTTTCTTT | CASSLGDRGHTEAFF
TRBD1 | TRBJ2-7 | TRBV28 | - | TGTGCCAGCAGCCCGGGACAGGGCTTCGAGCAGTACTTC | CASSPGQGFEQYF
- | TRBJ1-1 | TRBV5-1 | few | TGCGCCAGCAGCTTTGGTGGGGAGGGGACTGAAGCTTTCTTT | CASSFGGEGTEAFF
- | TRBJ1-1 | TRBV6-5 | - | TGTGCCAGCAGTTTGACTGACGGCCGCACTGAAGCTTTCTTT | CASSLTDGRTEAFF
- | TRBJ2-1 | TRBV9 | - | TGTGCCAGCAGCGTCCGACCGAACTCCAATGAGCAGTTCTTC | CASSVRPNSNEQFF
TRBD1 | TRBJ1-2 | TRBV28 | - | TGTGCCAGCAGTTCGACAGGGGGGTATGATGGCTACACCTTC | CASSSTGGYDGYTF
- | TRBJ2-6 | TRBV19 | - | TGTGCCAGTCTCGGGACCGTGTCTGGGGCCAACGTCCTGACTTTC | CASLGTVSGANVLTF
- | TRBJ1-5 | TRBV5-6 | - | TGTGCCAGCAGCTATGGGGACGATCAGCCCCAGCATTTT | CASSYGDDQPQHF
TRBD2 | TRBJ2-3 | TRBV5-1 | few | TGCGCCAGCAGCTTGAGTCGGGGGGGCTTAGATACGCAGTATTTT | CASSLSRGGLDTQYF
TRBD1 | TRBJ2-1 | TRBV14 | - | TGTGCCAGCAGCCAAAGATACAGGGGAACCAATGAGCAGTTCTTC | CASSQRYRGTNEQFF
TRBD2 | TRBJ2-7 | TRBV29-1 | - | TGCAGCGTTTTGTTGATATCCACATCGGGGGGAAACGAGCAGTACTTC | CSVLLISTSGGNEQYF
TRBD2 | TRBJ2-3 | TRBV28 | - | TGTGCCAGCAGTTGGCCTCTAGCGGGAGGGCCAAATACGCAGTATTTT | CASSWPLAGGPNTQYF
TRBD1 | TRBJ1-3 | TRBV5-1 | - | TGCGCCAGCAGCACAGGACAGGAGGGAAACACCATATATTTT | CASSTGQEGNTIYF
- | TRBJ1-1 | TRBV29-1 | - | TGCAGCGTTGAAATAGGGGGGCGGGATGAAGCTTTCTTT | CSVEIGGRDEAFF